A selection of T cell receptor beta chains follows, all from one sample in a study of blood T cell repertoires in COVID-19. Produced via immunoSEQ multiplex PCR; TCRdb's table is partial and in-frame only. The data contain over 150,000 clones, roughly 86% of them singletons. The sample consisted of peripheral blood. Source of these receptors: a woman aged 80 or over with COVID-19, enrolled during active disease. The CDR3 runs from the conserved cysteine through the conserved F or W. The D gene is left open where the match is weak. Clone sizes are given selectively: once, few, many, or a class where the clone is expanded.

NA	NA	12	TRBJ1-1	TRBV12-3/TRBV12-4	CAGSGRNTEAFF	TGTGCCGGCTCGGGGAGGAACACTGAAGCTTTCTTT
once	TRBD1	17	TRBJ1-2	TRBV27	CASSLLGTGRESYGYTF	TGTGCCAGCAGTTTATTGGGGACAGGGAGGGAATCCTATGGCTACACCTTC
NA	TRBD2	15	TRBJ2-1	TRBV6-5	CASSHSGRAMVEQFF	TGTGCCAGCAGTCATAGCGGGAGGGCCATGGTAGAGCAGTTCTTC
NA	TRBD2	16	TRBJ2-2	TRBV7-2	CASSFRAGGRIGELFF	TGTGCCAGCAGCTTCAGAGCGGGAGGGCGAATCGGGGAGCTGTTTTTT
NA	TRBD2	16	TRBJ2-2	TRBV19	CASSTTSAENTGELFF	TGTGCCAGTAGTACGACTAGCGCAGAGAACACCGGGGAGCTGTTTTTT
once	TRBD2	15	TRBJ2-3	TRBV2	CASSFVLAGSDTQYF	TGTGCCAGCAGTTTCGTATTAGCGGGATCAGATACGCAGTATTTT
NA	NA	16	TRBJ1-3	TRBV10-3	CAISLISGNSGNTIYF	TGTGCCATCAGCCTCATATCGGGTAACTCTGGAAACACCATATATTTT
NA	NA	13	TRBJ2-1	TRBV12-3/TRBV12-4	CASSRRRAREQFF	TGTGCCAGCAGCCGACGGCGGGCCCGTGAGCAGTTCTTC
NA	NA	12	TRBJ2-1	TRBV7-2	CASSAQGHEQFF	TGTGCCAGCAGCGCCCAGGGCCATGAGCAGTTCTTC
NA	NA	15	TRBJ2-3	TRBV15	CATSRGGRGSDTQYF	TGTGCCACCAGCAGAGGTGGACGGGGGTCAGATACGCAGTATTTT
NA	NA	14	TRBJ1-2	TRBV18	CASSPATASYGYTF	TGTGCCAGCTCACCAGCGACAGCCAGCTATGGCTACACCTTC
NA	NA	13	TRBJ2-7	TRBV4-1	CASSPGSPYEQYF	TGCGCCAGCAGCCCGGGATCCCCCTACGAGCAGTACTTC
NA	TRBD1	19	TRBJ1-5	TRBV6-2/TRBV6-3	CASSYKVGQGDYSNQPQHF	TGTGCCAGCAGTTACAAGGTGGGACAGGGGGATTATAGCAATCAGCCCCAGCATTTT
few	TRBD1	14	TRBJ2-7	TRBV5-1	CASSLAGQAYEQYF	TGCGCCAGCAGCTTGGCCGGACAGGCCTACGAGCAGTACTTC
NA	NA	13	TRBJ1-2	TRBV30	CAGAGGVGYGYTF	TGTGCCGGGGCGGGGGGCGTAGGGTATGGCTACACCTTC
few	NA	16	TRBJ2-7	TRBV5-1	CASSPSDGRLAYEQYF	TGCGCCAGCAGCCCATCCGACGGGCGACTAGCCTACGAGCAGTACTTC
NA	TRBD2	15	TRBJ2-3	TRBV10-2	CASLRLAGSTDTQYF	TGCGCCAGCCTACGACTAGCGGGGAGCACAGATACGCAGTATTTT
NA	TRBD1	16	TRBJ1-2	TRBV19	CASSINPGQGSYGYTF	TGTGCCAGTAGTATAAACCCGGGACAGGGGTCCTATGGCTACACCTTC
NA	NA	17	TRBJ2-7	TRBV24-1	CATSEGARGRSSYEQYF	TGTGCCACCAGTGAAGGGGCGCGGGGCAGGTCCTCCTACGAGCAGTACTTC
NA	TRBD2	17	TRBJ2-3	TRBV5-1	CASSLRASGARTDTQYF	TGCGCCAGCAGCTTGCGGGCTAGCGGGGCCCGCACAGATACGCAGTATTTT
NA	NA	14	TRBJ2-5	TRBV28	CASSLDIIRETQYF	TGTGCCAGCAGTTTAGATATCATCAGGGAGACCCAGTACTTC
NA	TRBD2	15	TRBJ2-1	TRBV7-8	CASSRLAGGPGEQFF	TGTGCCAGCAGCAGACTAGCGGGGGGGCCCGGTGAGCAGTTCTTC
NA	NA	12	TRBJ2-3	TRBV9	CASSYYTDTQYF	TGTGCCAGCAGCTATTACACAGATACGCAGTATTTT
NA	TRBD2	13	TRBJ2-1	TRBV3-1/TRBV3-2	CASSPNREGRGFF	TGTGCCAGCAGTCCCAACCGGGAGGGCCGGGGGTTCTTC
NA	TRBD1	13	TRBJ2-1	TRBV27	CASRGQGGNEQFF	TGTGCCAGCAGGGGACAGGGGGGTAATGAGCAGTTCTTC
few	NA	15	TRBJ1-1	TRBV5-8	CASSLRTYMNTEAFF	TGTGCCAGCAGCTTGAGGACTTACATGAACACTGAAGCTTTCTTT
NA	NA	17	TRBJ1-3	TRBV2	CASSESGWGISGNTIYF	TGTGCCAGCAGTGAATCGGGTTGGGGCATCTCTGGAAACACCATATATTTT
few	TRBD1	14	TRBJ1-3	TRBV12-5	CASGTGDSGNTIYF	TGTGCTAGTGGGACAGGGGACTCTGGAAACACCATATATTTT
NA	NA	16	TRBJ1-4	TRBV5-1	CASSLAVGSTNEKLFF	TGCGCCAGCAGCTTGGCCGTCGGGTCCACTAATGAAAAACTGTTTTTT